This T cell receptor (beta chain) came from a study of Graves' ophthalmopathy and Graves' hyperthyroidism. General study findings and limits: The model forecast ophthalmopathy progression, reaching roughly 70% sensitivity and 72% to 75% specificity. Researchers report that a 13-signature model separated ophthalmopathy from stable hyperthyroidism, posting about 88% sensitivity and approximately 81% specificity.

The V end was cut by 3 bases, the J end by 2 bases, with 14 bases between. Germline CDR1 KGHSH, CDR2 LQKENI. The CDR3 has 15 amino acids. Active ophthalmopathy (CAS at least 3, NOSPECS at least 4), lasting under 3 months. The TCR beta CDR3 regions underwent amplification from RNA transcripts. HTBI-primed first-round RT-PCR preceded second-round multiplex PCR. TCRdb recomputed calls from the multiplex PCR reads with MiXCR, one row per CDR3 protein. The sample consists of over 650,000 distinct CDR3 sequences, about 40% of them appearing once. Notes on this clonotype: Its antigen is unidentified.

The sequencing sample was made of peripheral blood. The receptor was isolated from an adult man with Graves' ophthalmopathy. This chain joins TRBV18 and TRBJ2-7; possibly TRBD1 for D (6 bases). The CDR3 DNA follows: TGTGCCAGCTCACCGGGGCGGACAGAAGCCTACGAGCAGTACTTC. This translates into CASSPGRTEAYEQYF.